This T cell receptor (beta chain) came from a study of T cell responses to AZD1222 COVID-19 vaccine. Whole-study findings and limits: A rise in Spike-specific TCR breadth and depth followed two AZD1222 doses. Donors were mostly white British, more females; clonal diversity possibly underestimated. The peak T cell response came first, and repertoires were sampled only after it.

Libraries were prepared by immunoSEQ multiplex PCR; TCRdb keeps only in-frame clonotypes and omits some of them. Of roughly 110,000 clones in the sample, around 90% were seen once. Samples with a second dose at about 4 or about 12 weeks were pooled together. As for this clone: Its antigen is not identified.

The CDR3 loop spans 13 amino acids. Germline V gene data show CDR1 as MNHEY and CDR2 as SMNVEV (reference sequence). V lost 8 bases to trimming and J lost 7 bases, with 15 bases between them. Material: peripheral blood, obtained 28 days after the second AZD1222 dose. This clonotype was sampled from an adult who received the AZD1222 COVID-19 vaccine. V gene TRBV27 combines with J gene TRBJ2-4; TRBD1 or TRBD2 may be the D gene (6 bases each). DNA for the CDR3: TGTGCCAGCGGGAGGACAGCGAGGAACATTCAGTACTTC. This sequence encodes CASGRTARNIQYF.